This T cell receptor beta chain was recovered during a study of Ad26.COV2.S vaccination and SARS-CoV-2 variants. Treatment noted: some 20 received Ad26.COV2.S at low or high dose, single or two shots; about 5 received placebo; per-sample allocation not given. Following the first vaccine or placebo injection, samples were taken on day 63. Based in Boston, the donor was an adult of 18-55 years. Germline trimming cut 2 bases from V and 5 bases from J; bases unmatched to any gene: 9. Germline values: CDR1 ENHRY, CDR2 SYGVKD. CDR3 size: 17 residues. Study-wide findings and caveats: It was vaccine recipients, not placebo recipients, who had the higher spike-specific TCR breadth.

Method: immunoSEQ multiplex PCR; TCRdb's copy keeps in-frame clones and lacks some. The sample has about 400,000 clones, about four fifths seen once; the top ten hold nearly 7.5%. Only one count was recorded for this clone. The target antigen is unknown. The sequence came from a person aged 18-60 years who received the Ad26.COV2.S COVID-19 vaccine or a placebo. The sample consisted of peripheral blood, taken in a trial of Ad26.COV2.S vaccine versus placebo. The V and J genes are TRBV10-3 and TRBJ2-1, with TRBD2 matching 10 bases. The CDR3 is CAISEGKTSGPDNEQFF. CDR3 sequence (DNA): TGTGCCATCAGTGAGGGGAAGACTAGCGGGCCTGACAATGAGCAGTTCTTC.